This T cell receptor beta chain was found in a study of cytomegalovirus exposure and HLA in healthy donors (dated by TCRdb to 2016 to 2017). Broadly, across the study: According to an earlier analysis of around 600 of the donors, about 180 million T cells yielded 90 million to 140 million unique TCR beta sequences and 276 Gb of sequence data. An early release covering over 500 HLA-typed donors comprised approximately 300 gigabases of sequencing data and roughly 85 million unique TCR sequences. Of the 300 to 500 genotyped donors, less than 85% were placed in the genetic ancestry cluster associated with self-reported Caucasian donors. The study aimed to test whether signatures of past pathogen exposure could be identified by cataloging public T cell receptors. The T cell repertoires of under 750 subjects were profiled by immunosequencing and related to cytomegalovirus serostatus. In addition to the first cohort of approximately 650 subjects, a separate validation cohort of approximately 130 different subjects was used. To predict cytomegalovirus infection status, the study brought together high-throughput TCR immunosequencing, statistical association of individual TCRs with disease status, and machine learning. A later analysis re-analyzed previously published TCR beta repertoires from roughly 630 donors and added high-resolution HLA genotyping to study TCR occurrence patterns. Rather than drawing on any new phenotypic data, the later analysis identified candidate immune exposures from TCR beta sequences and the way those sequences occurred across donors. To decide whether each TCR beta V gene segment behaved as functional or pseudogenic, an earlier analysis of approximately 620 of the donors relied on high-throughput TCR beta sequencing. Donor age, sex, ethnicity and CMV serostatus were compiled alongside the repertoire data. A later genetic analysis took genome-wide SNP genotypes for about 65% of the 666 donors and used that subset as a discovery cohort. Every repertoire in the discovery cohort had been generated on one and the same sequencing platform. Both class I and class II loci were covered by HLA typing, at four-digit resolution. The number of typed donors differed by locus: roughly 620-640 for A, B, C, DRB1 and DQB1; approximately 520 for DQA1; 606 for DPA1; and some 430 for DPB1. A handful of DR-DQ haplotypes were handled as single units for association and clustering because linkage in the cohort was strong. Among about 370 genotyped donors of the cohort, an average of around 250,000 unique TCR beta nucleotide sequences was sequenced per donor, of which about 18% were non-productive.

Remarks on this clone: No antigen is known for it. No per-base quality is available; no much larger clone lies one base away.

Preparation of the library involved the immunoSEQ multiplex PCR assay. The multiplex PCR relied on a mix of 60 forward primers for TCR Vbeta segments and 13 reverse primers for TCR Jbeta segments. A multiplex PCR assay on genomic DNA amplified the CDR3 region of rearranged TCR beta genes. Amplified TCR beta libraries were sequenced as 87-base-pair reads on the Illumina HiSeq System. The source study handled its data this way. In a later analysis, about 80 million unique TCR beta chains were counted across the 500 to 850 repertoires, and about 10 million of these chains were shared by at least two donors. To remove PCR and sequencing errors, raw reads were error-corrected and collapsed into unique sequences using a nearest-neighbor algorithm that merged closely related sequences. CDR3 sequences were aligned to IMGT reference sequences to assign V, D and J gene segments. For a sequence to be retained, a match of at least six nucleotides to both a V gene segment and a J gene segment was required. A rearrangement was called productive if the CDR3 had no stop codons and remained in frame with V and J, and every other rearrangement was called non-productive. CDR3 was defined according to IMGT convention as the region running from the second conserved V-encoded cysteine to the conserved J-encoded phenylalanine. In an earlier analysis of 500 to 650 of the donors, sequences lacking an unambiguous match to a single V gene segment were excluded. An earlier analysis of several hundred of the donors classified V segments as functional when productive rearrangements were above 56.7% and as segregating when the standard deviation between donors was above 5%. A statistical classification framework was developed to diagnose cytomegalovirus status using the catalog of TCR beta chain sequences. V and J gene assignment, in a later analysis, came from comparing TCR nucleotide sequences with IMGT/GENE-DB human TR gene sequences. The TCRdist pipeline was used in a later analysis to assign CDR3 sequences and most-parsimonious VDJ recombination scenarios. In a later analysis, every TCR beta chain was defined by the combination of its CDR3 amino acid sequence and its V-gene family, and reads without a unique V-gene family were dropped. As a way to deal with suspected cross-contamination and a sequencing artifact, a later analysis dropped roughly 620 nucleotide sequences that were highly shared and had low generation probability. For each public chain, a later analysis derived a clonal expansion index from normalized ranks of inferred template counts within each repertoire. A later analysis computed generation probabilities with a VDJ recombination model fitted to out-of-frame rearrangements, and checked the results against IGoR. In a later analysis, TCR-TCR, TCR-HLA and TCR-CMV co-occurrence was scored with hypergeometric tests, and a repertoire-size bias correction was applied to TCR pairs. False discovery rates were estimated in a later analysis by permuting HLA or CMV assignments 20 times. In a later analysis, co-occurring TCRs were grouped using DBSCAN, and TCRdist sequence similarity was added for clustering within HLA-allele-positive subsets. Repertoires with fewer than 30,000 or more than 120,000 public chains, plus five repertoires with anomalous nucleotide sharing, were excluded from co-occurrence clustering. Held by TCRdb, this immuneACCESS table contains in-frame sequences only and omits some clones. Under half of the omission traces to an unresolved V gene where checked; the cause of the rest is unknown. The V and J calls and the clone size are those of that table, but D and trimming were determined from the DNA. This sample gives roughly 180,000 clones in total; 75% to 85% of them show up just once. The ten largest clonotypes hold 1.4% to 1.5% of the sample.

The germline V gene provides CDR1 SGHDN and CDR2 FVKESK. Cut back by 6 bases and 4 bases, the V and J ends lie 25 bases apart. The CDR3, cysteine through phenylalanine, is 17 amino acids long. Only the CDR3 part of the read is kept: 51 bases, read in frame from the first base. Here is what the overall study found, with its caveats: A further reported finding was that TCR beta sequences accurately predicted the HLA-A and HLA-B alleles for most subjects in the first cohort. A cluster of highly shared sequence variants was judged likely to represent a technical artifact of the sequencing pipeline. In an earlier analysis of fewer than 750 of the donors, most TCR beta V segments were observed in productive rearrangements about 87% or about 30% of the time, broadly matching IMGT annotations. In the study, some 180 TCR beta chains were listed as associated with cytomegalovirus. The 87-base-pair reads could not distinguish some IMGT-functional V segments, including TRBV6-2 and TRBV6-3, so those segments were excluded. Only TCR beta chains were sequenced in this cohort, and the absence of alpha or paired-chain data limited detectable features. The only immune exposure information available for the cohort was CMV serostatus. According to the authors, the approach could potentially be generalized to other disease states and immunological phenotypes. A later analysis associated some 17,000 TCR beta sequences with specific HLA alleles at a false discovery rate of 0.05. Correlated functional status among segregating V segments might be attributable to linkage disequilibrium, but an unknown experimental factor could not be ruled out. The classifier was reported to diagnose cytomegalovirus status with high specificity and sensitivity in both the original and validation cohorts. A few of the identified cytomegalovirus-associated TCR beta chains were confirmed in vitro to be specific for cytomegalovirus antigens. V-gene and J-gene trimming of TCR beta chains was associated with a missense DCLRE1C variant in a later genetic analysis, and the association was replicated in an independent cohort. A later analysis found that most CMV-associated TCR beta chains appeared HLA-restricted, with HLA associations seemingly driven largely by CMV exposure. In a later analysis, HLA-associated TCR beta chains were found to be more clonally expanded and to have lower generation probabilities than equally common non-associated chains. In a later genetic analysis, fewer N-insertions in productive TCRs were reported among donors in an Asian-associated ancestry cluster than the roughly 710-donor mean. Presence/absence analyses assumed roughly uniform sequencing depth across donors, an assumption that may not hold. When HLA alleles, especially DR and DQ, strongly co-occurred, TCR associations were difficult to assign to individual alleles. Most TCR sequences were observed very rarely across donors, whereas some public TCRs were present in many individuals. Because HLA typing was missing for some donors at each locus, association tests included only the typed subset. In a later analysis, several top co-occurrence clusters were reported to appear linked to parvovirus B19, influenza, CMV and Epstein-Barr virus. In a later analysis, the rate of TCR association differed among HLA loci, with DRB1 alleles having the most associated TCRs and HLA-C alleles having the fewest. The earlier analysis of some 540 of the donors excluded 15 to 20 rarely observed V segments, including chromosome 9 orphons, because counts were too low.

The cohort comprised 550 to 700 healthy bone marrow donors. Cohort members were all nominally healthy when sampled, although unrecorded immune exposures were likely present. The donor was CMV seropositive and was included in the group of about 290 seropositive cohort members. A peripheral blood sample was collected from each donor, and TCR beta sequencing was performed on peripheral blood mononuclear cells. Genomic DNA extraction from the blood cell samples was performed with the Qiagen DNeasy Blood Extraction Kit. The chain is made from TRBV14 and TRBJ2-7; the D gene is perhaps TRBD1, on 6 matching bases. The sample taken for sequencing was PBMCs. The clonotype was recovered from a woman aged 25 to 39 in good health and CMV-seropositive. The CDR3 here reads CASSGSATGTTIYEQYF. The base sequence is TGTGCCAGCAGTGGGTCAGCTACCGGGACAACCATTTACGAGCAGTACTTC.